These 14 T cell receptor beta chains came from one sample sequenced in a study of cytomegalovirus exposure and HLA in healthy donors. It was with 60 Vbeta and 13 Jbeta primers that the PCR ran. Profiled with immunoSEQ multiplex PCR; TCRdb holds only in-frame clones, not every one. The sample lists some 100,000 clones; 62% were seen once. Sequenced material: PBMCs. All receptors derive from a woman aged 30 to 39 in good health and CMV-seropositive.

This chain links TRBV5-1 with TRBJ1-1, with a possible D match to TRBD1 (6 bases). The CDR3 consists of 14 residues. Trimming stripped 4 bases from V and 10 bases from J, with 20 bases between. CDR1 is SGHRS and CDR2 is YFSETQ in the germline V gene. The CDR3 protein is CASSSQGLLPGAFF. Written as DNA, the CDR3 is TGCGCCAGCAGCAGCCAGGGGTTACTCCCGGGAGCTTTCTTT.

V is TRBV30 and J is TRBJ2-4; 7 bases align to TRBD1. Germline V gives CDR1 GTSNPN, CDR2 SVGIG (reference sequence). CDR3 length: 13 amino acids. V was pared by 5 bases and J by 2 bases, with 3 bases of the junction left unmatched. The CDR3 loop reads CAWQGVPKNIQYF. CDR3 nucleotide sequence: TGTGCCTGGCAGGGGGTCCCCAAAAACATTCAGTACTTC. Drawing the rest from reference TRBV30 and TRBJ2-4, the complete variable domain is SQTIHQWPATLVQPVGSPLSLECTVEGTSNPNLYWYRQAAGRGLQLLFYSVGIGQISSEVPQNLSASRPQDRQFILSSKKLLLSDSGFYLCAWQGVPKNIQYFGAGTRLSVL.

J is TRBJ1-4 and V is TRBV10-2; 7 bases match TRBD1. The junction had 7 bases not matched to a gene; V was cut back by 2 bases and J by 7 bases. CDR3 size: 15 residues. The V gene's germline CDR1 is WSHSY and CDR2 SAAADI. The CDR3 DNA reads TGCGCCAGCAGTGAGCCGGGACAGATGGGTGAAAAACTGTTTTTT. It is translated as CASSEPGQMGEKLFF.

The chain couples TRBV10-2 to TRBJ1-5, with D possibly TRBD1 on 6 matching bases. CDR3 length: 15 residues. Per germline, CDR1 WSHSY and CDR2 SAAADI. Trimming took 3 bases from V and 7 from J, leaving 16 bases between them. The CDR3 DNA follows: TGCGCCAGCAGTGAAGGTACAGGGTTAGGCCAGCCCCAGCATTTT. Its translation: CASSEGTGLGQPQHF.

The V call is TRBV18, the J call TRBJ2-7; 13 nucleotides match TRBD2. The CDR3 extends over 14 amino acids. Germline V gene lookup returns CDR1 KGHSH and CDR2 LQKENI. V lost 3 bases and J lost 6; bases outside the gene matches: 2. The CDR3 sequence: CASSPTSGGSEQYF. The CDR3 bases are TGTGCCAGCTCACCGACTAGCGGGGGGTCCGAGCAGTACTTC.

The chain joins TRBV6-5 to TRBJ1-2; 8 bases map to TRBD1. The germline gives CDR1 MNHEY, CDR2 SVGAGI. Germline trimming cut 4 bases from V and 3 bases from J; bases unmatched to any gene: 7. This CDR3 has 15 amino acids. The CDR3 DNA reads TGTGCCAGCAGTTCCCCAGGGGGCGCGGACTATGGCTACACCTTC. Its protein product is CASSSPGGADYGYTF.

The chain joins TRBV19 to TRBJ1-4; possibly TRBD1 for D (5 bases). Germline CDR1 LNHDA, CDR2 SQIVND (reference sequence). The CDR3 extends over 14 amino acids. The V end was cut by 5 bases, the J end by 3 bases, with 10 bases between. This CDR3 reads CASSETAANEKLFF. The CDR3 DNA is TGTGCCAGTAGTGAGACAGCCGCTAATGAAAAACTGTTTTTT.

The chain recombines TRBV6-1 with TRBJ2-3; the D gene is possibly TRBD1 (6 bases). The CDR3 loop spans 14 amino acids. The V end was cut by 11 bases, the J end by 2 bases, with 17 bases between. Germline V gene data show CDR1 as MNHNS and CDR2 as SASEGT. The CDR3 spells CAGNSQGYTDTQYF. The CDR3, as DNA: TGTGCCGGCAACTCACAGGGATACACAGATACGCAGTATTTT.

A note on this clone: One end of the junction varies from germline; a read error may be responsible. The V gene is TRBV7-9, the J gene TRBJ1-6; 10 nucleotides align to TRBD1. Germline CDR1 is SEHNR and CDR2 is FQNEAQ (reference sequence). CDR3 length: 15 residues. This CDR3 reads CSSSLTMTGGSPLHF. In DNA form, the CDR3 reads TGTTCCAGCAGCTTAACCATGACAGGGGGCTCACCCCTCCACTTT.

This clone appeared many times. The V and J genes are TRBV4-1 and TRBJ2-6, with TRBD1 as a possible D gene (5 bases). This CDR3 spans 17 amino acids. Germline-derived CDR1 and CDR2 are MGHRA and YSYEKL. Deletions cut 1 base from V and 0 bases from J, with 10 bases between. The CDR3 protein is CASSQAGWGSGANVLTF. The CDR3 bases are TGCGCCAGCAGCCAAGCAGGGTGGGGCTCTGGGGCCAACGTCCTGACTTTC.

A remark on this clone: Germline is not matched at one junction end, which may reflect a read error. V is TRBV7-2 and J is TRBJ1-2; TRBD1 matches 7 bases. Germline loops: CDR1 SGHTA, CDR2 FQGNSA. The CDR3 extends over 15 amino acids. CDR3 nucleotide sequence: TGTGCCAGCAGCTACGGAACAGGGGCCAGGTATGGCTACCCCTTC. Amino acid sequence: CASSYGTGARYGYPF.

The V gene is TRBV7-2, the J gene TRBJ1-1; D unresolved. The CDR3 loop spans 13 amino acids. V lost 8 bases and J 0 bases, leaving 10 bases between the germline ends. Germline CDR1 reads SGHTA; CDR2 reads FQGNSA. The CDR3 nucleotides are TGTGCCAGCGCTACCGGGTTGAACACTGAAGCTTTCTTT. It codes for CASATGLNTEAFF.

The chain joins TRBV25-1 to TRBJ2-7, with 9 bases fitting TRBD1. Losses at the gene ends were 9 bases for V and 5 bases for J; bases not matched to a gene: 8. Per the germline V gene, CDR1 is MGHDK and CDR2 is SYGVNS. The CDR3 is 13 residues long. The CDR3 sequence is CASSPGQGNEQYF. DNA for the CDR3: TGTGCCAGTAGCCCGGGACAGGGTAACGAGCAGTACTTC.

Only a few counts were recorded for this clone. This rearrangement joins TRBV7-8 to TRBJ1-1; D may be TRBD1 (5 bases). The V gene's germline CDR1 is SGHVS and CDR2 FQNEAQ. Trimming removed 5 bases at V and 4 bases at J, with 17 bases between. The CDR3 is 15 amino acids. The CDR3 sequence: CASSRVTGQGTEAFF. DNA of the CDR3: TGTGCCAGCAGCCGCGTAACAGGACAAGGCACTGAAGCTTTCTTT.